This record concerns one T cell receptor beta chain sequence. The antigen is undetermined. The V and J ends lost 4 bases and 6 bases, in that order; junction bases with no gene match: 13. Germline assignment: CDR1 MNHEY and CDR2 SVGAGI. The CDR3 extends over 16 amino acids. This sample was included in a study of vaccination and CD4 T cells after COVID-19. The overall study: From HCoV-229E, HCoV-OC43, HCoV-NL63 and SARS-CoV-2, overlapping spike peptides were used to stimulate the cells.

Treatment here: approximately 11-day PBMC culture with coronavirus spike peptide pools or control peptides (ViraFEST assay). Peptide pool stimulation in ViraFEST expanded antigen-specific T cells, whose TCRs were then sequenced. The cultures had half their medium swapped for fresh IL-2 medium on days 3 and 7. Sequencing of DNA taken from cultured CD4+ T cells relied on the Oncomine TCR Beta short-read assay. TCRdb re-called the PCR reads through MiXCR, storing one row per CDR3 protein. Among under 15,000 distinct CDR3 sequences listed, about 50% were seen once. The sample taken for sequencing was CD4+ T cells from blood, cultured in vitro. V gene TRBV6-5 combines with J gene TRBJ1-1; TRBD1 agrees at 8 bases. The TCR comes from a human donor who had recovered from COVID-19. The CDR3 sequence is CASSFPTTGGFAEAFF. CDR3 nucleotide sequence: TGTGCCAGCAGTTTCCCCACCACAGGGGGTTTTGCTGAAGCTTTCTTT.